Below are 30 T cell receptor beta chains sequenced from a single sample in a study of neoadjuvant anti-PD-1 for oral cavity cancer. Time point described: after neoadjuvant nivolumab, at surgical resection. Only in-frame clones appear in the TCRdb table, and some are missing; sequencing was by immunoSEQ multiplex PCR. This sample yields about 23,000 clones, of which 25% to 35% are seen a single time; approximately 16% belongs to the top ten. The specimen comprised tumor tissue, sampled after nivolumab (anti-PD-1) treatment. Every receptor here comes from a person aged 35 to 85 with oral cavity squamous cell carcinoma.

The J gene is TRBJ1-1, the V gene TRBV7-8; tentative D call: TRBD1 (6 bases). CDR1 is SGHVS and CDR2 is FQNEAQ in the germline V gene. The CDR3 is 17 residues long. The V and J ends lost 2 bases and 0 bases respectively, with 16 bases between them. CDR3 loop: CASSLLWQGNMNTEAFF. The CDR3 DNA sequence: TGTGCCAGCAGCTTATTATGGCAGGGGAACATGAACACTGAAGCTTTCTTT.

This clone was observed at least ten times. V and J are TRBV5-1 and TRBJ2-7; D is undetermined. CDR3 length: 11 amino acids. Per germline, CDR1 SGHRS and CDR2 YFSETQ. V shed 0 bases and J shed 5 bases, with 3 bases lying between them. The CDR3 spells CASSLAHEQYF. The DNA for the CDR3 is TGCGCCAGCAGCTTGGCCCACGAGCAGTACTTC.

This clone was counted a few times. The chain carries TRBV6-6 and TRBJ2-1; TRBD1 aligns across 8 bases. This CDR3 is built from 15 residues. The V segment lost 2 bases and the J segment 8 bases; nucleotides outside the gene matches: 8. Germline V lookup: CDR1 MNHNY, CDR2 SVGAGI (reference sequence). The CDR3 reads CASSYQLAGGHEQFF. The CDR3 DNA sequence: TGTGCCAGCAGTTACCAATTGGCAGGGGGCCATGAGCAGTTCTTC.

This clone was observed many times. CDR3 sequence: CASSVVGGAHQPQHF. As DNA, the CDR3 is TGCGCCAGCAGTGTGGTGGGGGGGGCTCATCAGCCCCAGCATTTT. V usage is TRBV10-2 and J usage is TRBJ1-5; TRBD1 might be the D (6 bases). Germline lookup yields CDR1 WSHSY and CDR2 SAAADI. This CDR3 has 15 amino acids. V was shortened by 4 bases and J by 5 bases, with 15 bases between the two germline ends.

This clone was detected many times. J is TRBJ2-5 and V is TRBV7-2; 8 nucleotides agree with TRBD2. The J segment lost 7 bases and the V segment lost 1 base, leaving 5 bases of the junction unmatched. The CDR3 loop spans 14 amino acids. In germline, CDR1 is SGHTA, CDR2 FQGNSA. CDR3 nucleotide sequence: TGTGCCAGCAGCTTAGGAGCGGGAGAAGGGACCCAGTACTTC. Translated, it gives CASSLGAGEGTQYF. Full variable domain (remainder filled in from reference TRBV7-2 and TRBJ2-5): GAGVSQSPSNKVTEKGKDVELRCDPISGHTALYWYRQSLGQGLEFLIYFQGNSAPDKSGLPSDRFSAERTGGSVSTLTIQRTQQEDSAVYLCASSLGAGEGTQYFGPGTRLLVL.

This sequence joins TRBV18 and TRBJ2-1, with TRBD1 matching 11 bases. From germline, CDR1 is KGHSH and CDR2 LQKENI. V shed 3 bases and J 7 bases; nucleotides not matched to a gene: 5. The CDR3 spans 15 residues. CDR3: CASSPQGQGGNEQFF. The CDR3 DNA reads TGTGCCAGCTCACCGCAGGGACAGGGGGGGAATGAGCAGTTCTTC.

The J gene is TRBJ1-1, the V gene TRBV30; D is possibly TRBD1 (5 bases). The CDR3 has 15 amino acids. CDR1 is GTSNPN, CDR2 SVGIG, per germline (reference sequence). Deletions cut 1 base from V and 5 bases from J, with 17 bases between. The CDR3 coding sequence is TGTGCCTGGAGTGGGTTCGGGGCGGGGGAGACTGAAGCTTTCTTT. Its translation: CAWSGFGAGETEAFF.

The CDR3, as DNA: TGCGCCAGCAGCTCCGGGGGGACGGTCTATGGCTACACCTTC. Translating it yields CASSSGGTVYGYTF. The V call is TRBV5-1, the J call TRBJ1-2, with D possibly being TRBD1 (5 bases). Germline loops: CDR1 SGHRS, CDR2 YFSETQ. The V gene lost 3 bases and the J gene lost 4 bases, with 13 bases spanning the gap. This CDR3 is built from 14 residues.

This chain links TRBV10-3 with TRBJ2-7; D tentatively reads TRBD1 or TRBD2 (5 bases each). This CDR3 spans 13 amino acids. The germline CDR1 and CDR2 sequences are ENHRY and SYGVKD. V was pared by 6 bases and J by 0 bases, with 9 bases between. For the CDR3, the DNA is TGTGCCATCAGGGGGACGGACTCCTACGAGCAGTACTTC. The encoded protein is CAIRGTDSYEQYF.

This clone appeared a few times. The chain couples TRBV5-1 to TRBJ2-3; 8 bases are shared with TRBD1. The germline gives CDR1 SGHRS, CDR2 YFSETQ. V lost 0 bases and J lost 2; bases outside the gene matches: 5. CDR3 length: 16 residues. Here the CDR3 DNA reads TGCGCCAGCAGCTTGGGCGGACAGGGCCTCACAGATACGCAGTATTTT. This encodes CASSLGGQGLTDTQYF.

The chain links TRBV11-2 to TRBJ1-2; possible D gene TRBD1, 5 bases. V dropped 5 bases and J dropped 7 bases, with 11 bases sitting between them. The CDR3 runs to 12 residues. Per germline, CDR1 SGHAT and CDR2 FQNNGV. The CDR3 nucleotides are TGTGCCAGCAGCCCCTCGACAGTTGGCTACACCTTC. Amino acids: CASSPSTVGYTF.

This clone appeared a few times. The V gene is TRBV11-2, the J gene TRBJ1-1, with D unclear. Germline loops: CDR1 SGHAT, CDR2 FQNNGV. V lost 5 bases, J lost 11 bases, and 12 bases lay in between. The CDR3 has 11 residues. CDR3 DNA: TGTGCCAGCAGCACTCGGGTAGAGGCTTTCTTT. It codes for CASSTRVEAFF.

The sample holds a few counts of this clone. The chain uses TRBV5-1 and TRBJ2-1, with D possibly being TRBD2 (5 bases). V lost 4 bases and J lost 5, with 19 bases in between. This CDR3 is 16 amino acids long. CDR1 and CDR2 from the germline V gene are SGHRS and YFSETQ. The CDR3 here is CASSPGFLGPNNEQFF. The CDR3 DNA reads TGCGCCAGCAGCCCGGGATTTCTCGGGCCTAACAATGAGCAGTTCTTC.

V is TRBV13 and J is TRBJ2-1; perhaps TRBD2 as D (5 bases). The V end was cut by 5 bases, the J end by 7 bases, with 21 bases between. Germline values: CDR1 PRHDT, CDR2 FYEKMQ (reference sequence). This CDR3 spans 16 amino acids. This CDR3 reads CASSPRASSQGNEQFF. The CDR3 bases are TGTGCCAGCAGCCCCCGGGCGTCTAGCCAAGGAAATGAGCAGTTCTTC.

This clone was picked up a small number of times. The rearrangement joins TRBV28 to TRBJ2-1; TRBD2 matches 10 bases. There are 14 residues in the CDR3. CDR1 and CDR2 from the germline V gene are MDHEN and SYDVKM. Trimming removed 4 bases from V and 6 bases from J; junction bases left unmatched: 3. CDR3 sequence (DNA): TGTGCCAGCAGTTCAGCGGGAGGGGCCAATGAGCAGTTCTTC. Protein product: CASSSAGGANEQFF.

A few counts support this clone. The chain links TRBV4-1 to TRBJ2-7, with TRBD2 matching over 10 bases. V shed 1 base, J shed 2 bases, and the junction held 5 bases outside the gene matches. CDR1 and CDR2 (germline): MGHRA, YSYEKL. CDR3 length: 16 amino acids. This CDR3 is CASSQVQSGGAYEQYF. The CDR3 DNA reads TGCGCCAGCAGCCAAGTACAAAGCGGGGGGGCCTACGAGCAGTACTTC.

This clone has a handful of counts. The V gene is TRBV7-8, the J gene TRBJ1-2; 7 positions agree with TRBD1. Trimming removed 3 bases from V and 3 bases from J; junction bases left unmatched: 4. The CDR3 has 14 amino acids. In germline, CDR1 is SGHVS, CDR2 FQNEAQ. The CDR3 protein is CASSLSTGDYGYTF. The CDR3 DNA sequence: TGTGCCAGCAGCTTGTCCACAGGGGACTATGGCTACACCTTC.

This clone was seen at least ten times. In DNA, the CDR3 is TGTGCCAGCAGTTTCTCCCTGGGGACATTAAGCTCTGGGGCCAACGTCCTGACTTTC. It yields the protein CASSFSLGTLSSGANVLTF. The rearrangement links TRBV27 to TRBJ2-6; possibly TRBD1 for D (6 bases). V was pared by 3 bases and J by 0 bases, with 18 bases between. Germline CDR1 MNHEY, CDR2 SMNVEV (reference sequence). This CDR3 has 19 residues.

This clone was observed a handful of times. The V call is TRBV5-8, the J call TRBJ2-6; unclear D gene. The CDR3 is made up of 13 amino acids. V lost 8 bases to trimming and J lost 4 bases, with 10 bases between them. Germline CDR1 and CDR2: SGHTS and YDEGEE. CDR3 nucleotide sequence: TGTGCCAGGACCGAAGCAGGGGCCAACGTCCTGACTTTC. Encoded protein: CARTEAGANVLTF.

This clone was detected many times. CDR3 residues: CASSQRGEPTGELFF. As DNA, the CDR3 is TGTGCCAGCAGCCAAAGGGGGGAGCCCACCGGGGAGCTGTTTTTT. V gene TRBV13 combines with J gene TRBJ2-2, with D possibly being TRBD1 or TRBD2 (6 bases each). Germline CDR1 PRHDT, CDR2 FYEKMQ (reference sequence). Trimming removed 5 bases at V and 4 bases at J, with 14 bases between. This CDR3 is 15 amino acids long.

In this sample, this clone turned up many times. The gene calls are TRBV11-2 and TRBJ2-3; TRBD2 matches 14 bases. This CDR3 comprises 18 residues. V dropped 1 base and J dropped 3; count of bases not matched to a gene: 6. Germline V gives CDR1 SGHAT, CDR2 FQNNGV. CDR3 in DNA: TGTGCCAGCAGCTTAGTCCCGACTAGCGGGGGGGCTACAGATACGCAGTATTTT. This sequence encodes CASSLVPTSGGATDTQYF.

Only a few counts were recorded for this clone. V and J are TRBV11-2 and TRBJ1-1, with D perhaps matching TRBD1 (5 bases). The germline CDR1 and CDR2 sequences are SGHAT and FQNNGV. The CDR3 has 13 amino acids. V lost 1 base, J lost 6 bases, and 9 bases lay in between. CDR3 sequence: CASSLARASEAFF. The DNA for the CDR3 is TGTGCCAGCAGCTTAGCCAGGGCTTCTGAAGCTTTCTTT.

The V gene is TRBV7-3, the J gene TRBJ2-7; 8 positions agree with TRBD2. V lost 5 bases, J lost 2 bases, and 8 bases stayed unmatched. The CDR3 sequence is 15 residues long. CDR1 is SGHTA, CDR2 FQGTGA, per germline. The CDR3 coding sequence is TGTGCCAGCAGCGTCGGGAGGGGCTTAACCTACGAGCAGTACTTC. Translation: CASSVGRGLTYEQYF.

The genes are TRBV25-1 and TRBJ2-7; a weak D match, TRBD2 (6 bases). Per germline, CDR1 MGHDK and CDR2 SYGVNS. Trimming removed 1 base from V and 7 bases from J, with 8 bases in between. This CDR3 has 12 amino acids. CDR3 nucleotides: TGTGCCAGCAGTGAATCGGGGGAAGAGCAGTACTTC. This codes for CASSESGEEQYF.

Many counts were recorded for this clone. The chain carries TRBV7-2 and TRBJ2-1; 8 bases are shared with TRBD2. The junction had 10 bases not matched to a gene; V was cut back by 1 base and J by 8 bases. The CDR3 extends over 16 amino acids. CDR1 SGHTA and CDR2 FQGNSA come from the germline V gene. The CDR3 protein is CASSLGTGGPPDEQFF. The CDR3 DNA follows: TGTGCCAGCAGCTTAGGGACGGGAGGGCCTCCGGATGAGCAGTTCTTC.

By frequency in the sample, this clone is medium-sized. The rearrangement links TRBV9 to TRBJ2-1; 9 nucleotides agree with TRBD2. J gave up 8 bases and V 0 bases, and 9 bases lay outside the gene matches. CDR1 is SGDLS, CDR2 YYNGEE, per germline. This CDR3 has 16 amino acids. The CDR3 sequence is CASSVASLAGLDEQFF. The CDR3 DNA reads TGTGCCAGCAGCGTAGCTTCCCTAGCGGGATTGGATGAGCAGTTCTTC.

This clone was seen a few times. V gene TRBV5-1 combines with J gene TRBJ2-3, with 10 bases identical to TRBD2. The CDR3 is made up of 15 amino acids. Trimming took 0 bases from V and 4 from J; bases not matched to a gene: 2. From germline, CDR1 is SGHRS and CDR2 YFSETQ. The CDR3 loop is CASSLASGGPDTQYF. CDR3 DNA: TGCGCCAGCAGCTTGGCTAGCGGGGGCCCAGATACGCAGTATTTT.

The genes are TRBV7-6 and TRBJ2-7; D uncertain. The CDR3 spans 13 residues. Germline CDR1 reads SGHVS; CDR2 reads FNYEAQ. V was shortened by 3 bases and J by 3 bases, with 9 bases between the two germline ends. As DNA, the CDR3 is TGTGCCAGCAGCTTCGGAAACGACTACGAGCAGTACTTC. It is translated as CASSFGNDYEQYF.

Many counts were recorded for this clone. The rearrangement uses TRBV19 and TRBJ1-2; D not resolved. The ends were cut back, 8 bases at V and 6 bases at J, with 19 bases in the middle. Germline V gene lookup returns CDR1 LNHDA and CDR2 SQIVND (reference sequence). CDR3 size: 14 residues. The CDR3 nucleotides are TGTGCCAGTTCGTTGCCCGGGGTGAAGGATGGCTACACCTTC. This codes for CASSLPGVKDGYTF.

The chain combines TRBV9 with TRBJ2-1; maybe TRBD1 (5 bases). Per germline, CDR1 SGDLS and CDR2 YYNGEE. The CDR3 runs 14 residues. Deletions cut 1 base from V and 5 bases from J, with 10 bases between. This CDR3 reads CASSVQGLNNEQFF. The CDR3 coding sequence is TGTGCCAGCAGCGTACAGGGTTTGAACAATGAGCAGTTCTTC.